Described below is a single T cell receptor beta chain sequence and its context. Its antigen is still unknown. Nothing much larger sits one base from this clone, and base qualities are not available. TCRbeta CDR3 regions were amplified from genomic DNA using the immunoSEQ Assay, a bias-controlled multiplex PCR. Turning to the authors' computational methods: The number of nucleated cells in each sample was estimated from the amplification of reference gene primers within the assay. To quantify the absolute abundance of each unique TCRbeta CDR3 rearrangement, sequence reads were collapsed and filtered. For each sample, productive Simpson clonality was calculated as the square root of Simpson's diversity index over productive rearrangements. The source is immuneACCESS, and TCRdb retained only in-frame sequences with V and J called. Part of the clones is not carried over; for the studies checked, unresolved V genes explain less than half of this, and the remainder is unexplained. The V and J calls and clone size come from that table; D and trimming were worked out from the DNA. The sample table holds fewer than 300,000 clones, of which approximately 87% were seen once. Together, the top ten hold 1.5% of the sample.

This entry is derived from a study of blood T cell repertoires in COVID-19 (dated by TCRdb to the early 2020s). Concerning the study at large: Samples from collaborators originated in the United States, Italy and Spain and spanned both the acute and convalescent phases of COVID-19. The material from the prospective study consisted of cDNA or gDNA derived from T cells, B-cell-depleted T cells, or PBMCs. Subjects who had been exposed to COVID-19, were actively infected with it, or had recovered from it provided the deeply sampled blood TCRbeta repertoires that made up the dataset. The repertoires were released in a freely available public database intended as a resource for research on the immune response to SARS-CoV-2. Samples came from the ongoing ImmuneRACE study (first 160 participants) plus 1,254 subjects from 6 global collaborators. Nearly every sample came with metadata listing a de-identified subject ID, COVID-19 status, age in years and sex. Where available, HLA class I and class II types were taken from metadata supplied by the sample provider and were not determined by assay-based typing.

What the study reported, not specific to this receptor: Clinical and demographic metadata were provided uncurated, with the amount varying by source and participant.

As encoded in the germline V gene, CDR1 is LGHNT while CDR2 is FRNRAP. Deletion took 2 bases off V and 3 bases off J, with a span of 9 bases between the germline ends. From the cysteine through the phenylalanine, the CDR3 covers 14 amino acids. Just the 42-base CDR3 DNA is kept, in frame starting at base 1. A second Seattle source provided samples from volunteer blood donors who had recovered from COVID-19. The collaborating institutions used their own protocols to collect whole blood in K2EDTA tubes. For TCRbeta analysis, collaborators shipped samples as frozen whole blood, isolated PBMCs, or DNA extracted from either of those sample types.

This receptor chain uses TRBV12-5 and TRBJ2-3; the D gene is perhaps TRBD2, from 5 matching bases. This clonotype originated in a middle-aged woman who had recovered from COVID-19. The sample consisted of peripheral blood. The CDR3 corresponds to CASGLPSGTDTQYF. In nucleotides, the sequence is TGTGCTAGTGGTTTGCCCTCGGGGACAGATACGCAGTATTTT.